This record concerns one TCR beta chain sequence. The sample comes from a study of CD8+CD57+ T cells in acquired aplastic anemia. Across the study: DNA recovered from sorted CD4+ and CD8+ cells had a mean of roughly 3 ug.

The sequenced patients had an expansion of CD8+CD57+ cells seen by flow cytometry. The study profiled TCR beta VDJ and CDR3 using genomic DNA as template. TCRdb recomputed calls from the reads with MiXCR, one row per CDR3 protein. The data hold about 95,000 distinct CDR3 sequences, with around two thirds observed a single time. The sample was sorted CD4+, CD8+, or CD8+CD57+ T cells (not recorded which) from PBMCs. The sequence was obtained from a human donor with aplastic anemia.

CDR3 DNA sequence: TGTGCCAGCAGCCAAGATGCCGGATACTACGAGCAGTACTTC. It is translated as CASSQDAGYYEQYF. This rearrangement joins TRBV7-2 to TRBJ2-7, with D hard to call. V lost 5 bases and J 3 bases, leaving 14 bases between the germline ends. Germline CDR1 SGHTA, CDR2 FQGNSA. CDR3 length: 14 residues.